These 13 T cell receptor beta chains share one sample of origin, sequenced in a study of T cell repertoires in cytomegalovirus infection. TCRdb re-called the reads through MiXCR, storing one row per CDR3 protein. The sample holds 150,000 to 200,000 distinct CDR3 sequences, over 25% seen once. Source material: PBMCs. All receptors derive from a human donor in good health (CMV status not recorded). Some clones in this sample may be carry-over from other donors' samples.

The chain has TRBV11-2 and TRBJ2-5, with D possibly being TRBD2 (5 bases). From germline, CDR1 is SGHAT and CDR2 FQNNGV. The CDR3 has 17 residues. The ends were cut back, 3 bases at V and 5 bases at J, with 22 bases in the middle. This CDR3 is CASSFWSGTRTGETQYF. CDR3 in DNA: TGTGCCAGCAGCTTCTGGTCAGGAACTAGGACGGGGGAGACCCAGTACTTC.

The J gene is TRBJ1-5, the V gene TRBV19, with D maybe TRBD1 (6 bases). The length of the CDR3 is 17 residues. Germline V CDR1 and CDR2: LNHDA, SQIVND (reference sequence). V was pared by 3 bases and J by 4 bases, with 19 bases between. The CDR3 sequence: CASSIKATGVGNQPQHF. CDR3 DNA sequence: TGTGCCAGTAGTATTAAAGCGACAGGAGTAGGGAATCAGCCCCAGCATTTT.

A few counts support this clonotype. The V call is TRBV5-4, the J call TRBJ2-7; TRBD1 matches 7 bases. The germline V gene has CDR1 SGHNT and CDR2 YYREEE (reference sequence). The CDR3 runs 13 residues. Trimming cost V 4 bases and J 7 bases; bases outside gene matches: 8. The CDR3 DNA follows: TGTGCCAGCAGCAGGGGACAGCGAGGAGAGCAGTACTTC. Its translation is CASSRGQRGEQYF.

This clonotype appeared many times. This chain uses TRBV2 with TRBJ1-1; D uncertain. The CDR3 has 13 amino acids. The germline CDR1 and CDR2 sequences are SNHLY and FYNNEI. Trimming took 6 bases from V and 1 from J, leaving 9 bases between them. CDR3: CASSVRQNTEAFF. The CDR3 nucleotides read TGTGCCAGCAGCGTTAGACAGAACACTGAAGCTTTCTTT. Supplemented by reference TRBV2 and TRBJ1-1, the full variable domain reads EPEVTQTPSHQVTQMGQEVILRCVPISNHLYFYWYRQILGQKVEFLVSFYNNEISEKSEIFDDQFSVERPDGSNFTLKIRSTKLEDSAMYFCASSVRQNTEAFFGQGTRLTVV.

This clonotype was seen repeatedly, ten times or more. The chain uses TRBV7-8 and TRBJ2-5; D call uncertain. The V gene lost 5 bases and the J gene lost 2 bases, with 9 bases spanning the gap. From germline, CDR1 is SGHVS and CDR2 FQNEAQ. The CDR3 extends over 13 amino acids. The CDR3 sequence is CASSPGRQETQYF. For the CDR3, the DNA is TGTGCCAGCAGCCCCGGACGGCAAGAGACCCAGTACTTC.

This clonotype was detected ten times or more. The chain couples TRBV7-3 to TRBJ1-1, with D uncertain. From germline, CDR1 is SGHTA and CDR2 FQGTGA. V lost 2 bases to trimming and J lost 2 bases, with 9 bases between them. This CDR3 contains 14 residues. This chain's CDR3 is CASSLGQVNTEAFF. The CDR3 DNA reads as TGTGCCAGCAGCTTAGGGCAGGTCAACACTGAAGCTTTCTTT.

This clonotype has ten or more counts. The V and J genes are TRBV7-8 and TRBJ2-1; D is perhaps TRBD1 (5 bases). Trimming took off 0 bases at V and 1 base at J, with 13 bases between the two ends. Per the germline V gene, CDR1 is SGHVS and CDR2 is FQNEAQ. The length of the CDR3 is 17 residues. The CDR3 loop is CASSLALQGRSYNEQFF. As DNA, the CDR3 is TGTGCCAGCAGCTTAGCGCTTCAGGGTAGATCCTACAATGAGCAGTTCTTC.

This clonotype was seen only a few times. The chain links TRBV6-6 to TRBJ2-2, with D unclear. Germline loops: CDR1 MNHNY, CDR2 SVGAGI (reference sequence). V gave up 5 bases and J gave up 6 bases, with 7 bases separating them. The CDR3 length is 12 residues. The CDR3 DNA sequence: TGTGCCAGCAGTCCCGAACCCGGGGAGCTGTTTTTT. Translating gives CASSPEPGELFF.

This chain uses TRBV25-1 with TRBJ2-7, with D possibly matching TRBD2 (5 bases). Germline CDR1 MGHDK, CDR2 SYGVNS. Trimming left V 8 bases short and J 4 bases short, with 24 bases between. The CDR3 has 16 amino acids. The CDR3 sequence is CASEPTGLPPSYEQYF. DNA of the CDR3: TGTGCCAGCGAACCCACCGGACTCCCCCCCTCATACGAGCAGTACTTC.

The chain combines TRBV6-2 or TRBV6-3 with TRBJ2-1, with D possibly being TRBD1 (6 bases). The V end lost 6 bases, the J end lost 5 bases, and 14 bases lay between the germline ends. The CDR3 runs to 14 residues. CDR1 MNHEY and CDR2 SVGEGT come from the germline V gene. Here the CDR3 DNA reads TGTGCCAGCAGCCACCGGGACAAAAACAATGAGCAGTTCTTC. Protein product: CASSHRDKNNEQFF.

The rearrangement joins TRBV19 to TRBJ2-2, with 7 positions matching TRBD1. J was trimmed by 4 bases and V by 6 bases; bases with no gene match: 8. The CDR3 has 15 residues. Germline assignment: CDR1 LNHDA and CDR2 SQIVND (reference sequence). CDR3 protein: CASSTGVLGTGELFF. In DNA form, the CDR3 reads TGTGCCAGTAGCACAGGGGTGTTGGGCACCGGGGAGCTGTTTTTT.

This sequence joins TRBV7-2 and TRBJ1-4; D is ambiguous. The V and J ends lost 4 bases and 1 base respectively, with 13 bases between them. Germline loops: CDR1 SGHTA, CDR2 FQGNSA. This CDR3 region has 16 residues. The CDR3 sequence is CASSSEIEITNEKLFF. The CDR3 nucleotides are TGTGCCAGCAGCTCGGAAATAGAAATAACTAATGAAAAACTGTTTTTT.

This chain joins TRBV14 and TRBJ2-7, with a weak D call TRBD2 (7 bases). Looked up from germline, CDR1 is SGHDN and CDR2 is FVKESK. Trimming shortened V by 1 base and J by 5 bases, and 15 bases separated the two germline ends. The CDR3 loop spans 15 amino acids. In nucleotides, the CDR3 is TGTGCCAGCAGCCAAGGGCGGGGGCGCAGAAACGAGCAGTACTTC. This codes for CASSQGRGRRNEQYF.